This paragraph covers one TCR beta chain sequence. Its antigen is not known. Germline trimming cut 6 bases from V and 0 bases from J; bases unmatched to any gene: 9. The CDR3 consists of 17 residues. CDR1 MNHEY and CDR2 SMNVEV come from the germline V gene (reference sequence). Libraries were prepared by immunoSEQ multiplex PCR; TCRdb keeps only in-frame clonotypes and omits some of them. The sample records around 39,000 clones, about 85% being singletons. The record originates from a study of OX40 agonist ivuxolimab in advanced cancers. Study at large: The study gave patients intravenous ivuxolimab at 0.01 to 10 mg/kg every 2 weeks. Under the entry rules, prior anti-PD-1, anti-PD-L1 or anti-CTLA-4 therapy was allowed, and less than 50% had some.

Whole-study results and caveats: With doses of 0.1 to 3.0 mg/kg, CD4+ and CD8+ blood T cells had undergone clonal expansion by week 6. Partial responders at 0.1-3.0 mg/kg had among the lowest clonal expansion.

The TCR was taken from an adult with an advanced solid tumor such as melanoma, head and neck, liver or kidney cancer. The rearrangement joins TRBV27 to TRBJ2-2; 8 bases match TRBD1. Source: CD4+ or CD8+ T cells sorted from blood, taken in a trial of the OX40 agonist ivuxolimab. The CDR3 loop reads CASSRAQGATNTGELFF. CDR3 bases: TGTGCCAGCAGCCGCGCCCAGGGGGCCACGAACACCGGGGAGCTGTTTTTT.